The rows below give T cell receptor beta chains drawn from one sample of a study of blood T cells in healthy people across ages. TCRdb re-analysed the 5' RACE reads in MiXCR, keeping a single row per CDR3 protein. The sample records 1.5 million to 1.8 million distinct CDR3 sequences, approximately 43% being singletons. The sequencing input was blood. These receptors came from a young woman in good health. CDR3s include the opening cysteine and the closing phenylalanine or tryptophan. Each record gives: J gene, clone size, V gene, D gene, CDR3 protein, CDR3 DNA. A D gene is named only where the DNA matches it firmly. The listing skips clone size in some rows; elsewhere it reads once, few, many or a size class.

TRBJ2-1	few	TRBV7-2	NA	CASSRSGASEQFF	TGTGCCAGCAGCCGGAGCGGCGCATCAGAGCAGTTCTTC
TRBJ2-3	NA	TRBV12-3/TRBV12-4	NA	CASSLIPGASTDTQYF	TGTGCCAGCAGTTTAATCCCAGGAGCTAGCACAGATACGCAGTATTTT
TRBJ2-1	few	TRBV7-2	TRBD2	CASSLGASGSYEQFF	TGTGCCAGCAGCCTTGGGGCTAGCGGGAGCTATGAGCAGTTCTTC
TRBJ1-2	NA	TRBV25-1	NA	CASSEEISRTTGYTF	TGTGCCAGCAGTGAAGAAATAAGTCGGACAACTGGCTACACCTTC
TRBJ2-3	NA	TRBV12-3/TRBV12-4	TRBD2	CASSPPRTSRSDTQYF	TGTGCCAGCAGTCCCCCCCGGACTAGTCGGTCAGATACGCAGTATTTT
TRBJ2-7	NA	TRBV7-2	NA	CASSLGPSIEQYF	TGTGCCAGCAGCTTAGGGCCCAGTATCGAGCAGTACTTC
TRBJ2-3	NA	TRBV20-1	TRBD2	CSASPLAGSGDTQYF	TGCAGTGCTAGTCCACTAGCGGGGTCCGGAGATACGCAGTATTTT
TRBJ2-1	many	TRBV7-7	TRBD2	CASSTGLAGINEQFF	TGTGCTAGCAGCACGGGACTAGCGGGAATCAATGAGCAGTTCTTC
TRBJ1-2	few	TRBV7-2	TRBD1	CASSQRTGNYGYTF	TGTGCCAGCAGCCAGCGGACAGGGAACTATGGCTACACCTTC
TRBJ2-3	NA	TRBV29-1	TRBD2	CSVAPRAGGQYF	TGCAGCGTCGCCCCAAGGGCGGGGGGTCAGTATTTT
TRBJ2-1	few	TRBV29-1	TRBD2	CSVEGPPELAGGPLHNEQFF	TGCAGCGTTGAAGGGCCACCAGAACTAGCGGGAGGGCCCCTCCACAATGAGCAGTTCTTC
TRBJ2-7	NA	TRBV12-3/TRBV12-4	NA	CASAPGVYEQYF	TGTGCCAGCGCGCCGGGGGTATACGAGCAGTACTTC
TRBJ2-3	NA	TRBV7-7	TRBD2	CASSQGLAEGDTQYF	TGTGCTAGCAGCCAAGGGCTAGCGGAGGGGGATACGCAGTATTTT
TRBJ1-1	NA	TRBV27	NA	CASSFSPSTEAFF	TGTGCCAGCAGTTTTTCCCCAAGCACTGAAGCTTTCTTT
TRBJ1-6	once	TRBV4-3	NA	CASSRQFRLDNSPLHF	TGCGCCAGCAGCCGACAGTTTCGACTAGATAATTCACCCCTCCACTTT
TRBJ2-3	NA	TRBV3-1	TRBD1	CASSQTGLSDTQYF	TGTGCCAGCAGCCAGACAGGGTTGTCAGATACGCAGTATTTT
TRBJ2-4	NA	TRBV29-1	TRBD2	CSNTGLAGGSRAILAKNIQYF	TGCAGCAATACTGGACTAGCGGGAGGTTCACGCGCAATACTAGCCAAAAACATTCAGTACTTC
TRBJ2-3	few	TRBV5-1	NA	CASSLQYSTDTQYF	TGCGCCAGCAGCTTGCAATACAGCACAGATACGCAGTATTTT
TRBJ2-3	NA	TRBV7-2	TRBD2	CTSSLGWIAGNTDTQYF	TGTACCAGCAGCTTAGGTTGGATAGCGGGGAACACAGATACGCAGTATTTT
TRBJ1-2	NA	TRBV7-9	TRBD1	CSSSLASWDSYGYTF	TGTTCCAGCAGCTTAGCTAGCTGGGACAGTTATGGCTACACCTTC
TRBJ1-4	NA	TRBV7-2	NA	CASSSKQGGDFEKLFF	TGTGCCAGCAGCTCGAAACAAGGGGGGGACTTTGAAAAACTGTTTTTT
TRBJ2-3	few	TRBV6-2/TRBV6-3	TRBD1	CASSYTGGNTDTQYF	TGTGCCAGCAGTTACACAGGGGGGAACACAGATACGCAGTATTTT
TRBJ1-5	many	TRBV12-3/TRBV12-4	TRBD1	CASSFTGVNQPQHF	TGTGCCAGCAGTTTCACAGGGGTCAATCAGCCCCAGCATTTT
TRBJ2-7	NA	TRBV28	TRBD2	CASSLWGLAGGSSYEQYF	TGTGCCAGCAGTTTATGGGGACTAGCGGGAGGGAGTTCCTACGAGCAGTACTTC